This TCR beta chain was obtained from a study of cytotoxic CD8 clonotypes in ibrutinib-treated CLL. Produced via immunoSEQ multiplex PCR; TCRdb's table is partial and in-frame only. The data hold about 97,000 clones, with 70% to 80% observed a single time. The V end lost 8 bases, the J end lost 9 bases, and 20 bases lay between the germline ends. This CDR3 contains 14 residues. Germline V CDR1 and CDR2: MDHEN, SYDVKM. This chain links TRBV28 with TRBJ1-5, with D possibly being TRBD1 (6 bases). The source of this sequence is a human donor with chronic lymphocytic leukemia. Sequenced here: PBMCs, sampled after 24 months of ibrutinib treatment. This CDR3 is CASVYRGTPRPQHF. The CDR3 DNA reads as TGTGCCAGCGTTTATAGGGGGACCCCTAGGCCCCAGCATTTT.